These T cell receptor beta chains were read from a single sample in a study of OX40 agonist ivuxolimab in advanced cancers. Libraries were prepared by immunoSEQ multiplex PCR; TCRdb keeps only in-frame clonotypes and omits some of them. Of over 70,000 clones detected, 65% to 90% appear once; the ten largest clones hold 2%. Material: CD4+ or CD8+ T cells sorted from blood, obtained in a trial of the OX40 agonist ivuxolimab. Every receptor here comes from an adult with an advanced solid tumor such as melanoma, head and neck, liver or kidney cancer. CDR3s include the opening cysteine and the closing phenylalanine or tryptophan. Each record gives: CDR3 length, J gene, V gene, clone size, D gene, CDR3 DNA, CDR3 protein. D genes are given only for firm matches. For some rows the clone size is stated as once, few or many, or as a class when expanded; others skip it.

14 | TRBJ1-4 | TRBV2 | NA | NA | TGTGCCAGCAGTGTTGAAGGGAAGGATGAAAAACTGTTTTTT | CASSVEGKDEKLFF
14 | TRBJ1-1 | TRBV7-2 | NA | NA | TGTGCCAGCAGCTTAGATGGGGGACCGAGGGCAGCTTTCTTT | CASSLDGGPRAAFF
13 | TRBJ1-5 | TRBV6-5 | NA | NA | TGTGCCAGCAGAGCTGGGCTCGCAGAGCCCCAGCATTTT | CASRAGLAEPQHF
15 | TRBJ1-6 | TRBV27 | NA | TRBD1 | TGTGCCAGCAGTAAACCGGGACAGGGAAATTCACCCCTCCACTTT | CASSKPGQGNSPLHF
14 | TRBJ1-5 | TRBV6-1 | NA | TRBD1 | TGTGCCAGCACCGCAGGGGGCAGAAATCAGCCCCAGCATTTT | CASTAGGRNQPQHF
16 | TRBJ2-2 | TRBV5-1 | NA | TRBD2 | TGCGCCAGCAGCCTTGGACTAGCAAAGAACACCGGGGAGCTGTTTTTT | CASSLGLAKNTGELFF
15 | TRBJ1-3 | TRBV6-5 | NA | NA | TGTGCCAGCAGGCGGGCGAATCATCCTGGAAACACCATATATTTT | CASRRANHPGNTIYF
11 | TRBJ1-6 | TRBV28 | NA | NA | TGTGCCAGCAGTTATAATTCACCCCTCCACTTT | CASSYNSPLHF
15 | TRBJ2-1 | TRBV5-1 | NA | NA | TGCGCCAGCAGCACGGACCCCGGGTCCTACAATGAGCAGTTCTTC | CASSTDPGSYNEQFF
13 | TRBJ1-2 | TRBV9 | few | NA | TGTGCCAGTAGACGGGGGTTAAGGGACGGCTACACCTTC | CASRRGLRDGYTF
15 | TRBJ2-3 | TRBV28 | NA | TRBD2 | TGTGCCAGCAGCCTTAGCGGGGGGGCGGCAGATACGCAGTATTTT | CASSLSGGAADTQYF
15 | TRBJ1-4 | TRBV2 | NA | TRBD1 | TGTGCCAGCAGTGAAGCGTGGTCAGGGGGTGAAAAACTGTTTTTT | CASSEAWSGGEKLFF
15 | TRBJ1-4 | TRBV18 | once | NA | TGTGCCAGCTCACCAGAGCGCGGTGGAAAGGGGAAACTGTTTTTT | CASSPERGGKGKLFF
14 | TRBJ2-7 | TRBV7-6 | NA | TRBD2 | TGTGCCAGCAGCAGGGCGGGGGAAACCTACGAGCAGTACTTC | CASSRAGETYEQYF
16 | TRBJ1-5 | TRBV5-6 | NA | NA | TGTGCCAGCAGCTGGGCGGGCAACGGTGCCAATCAGCCCCAGCATTTT | CASSWAGNGANQPQHF
15 | TRBJ1-2 | TRBV5-4 | NA | TRBD1 | TGTGCCAGCAGCTTGGGACAGGGGAGAGACTATGGCTACACCTTC | CASSLGQGRDYGYTF
13 | TRBJ1-1 | TRBV18 | NA | NA | TGTGCCAGCTCACCAGGTATGAACACTGAAGCTTTCTTT | CASSPGMNTEAFF
15 | TRBJ1-3 | TRBV7-9 | NA | TRBD1 | TGTGCCAGCAGCACCGACAGGGTTGGAGGAAACACCATATATTTT | CASSTDRVGGNTIYF
13 | TRBJ1-5 | TRBV4-2 | NA | NA | TGTGCCAGCAGCCAAGATGCTACCTACCCCCAGCATTTT | CASSQDATYPQHF
16 | TRBJ1-1 | TRBV25-1 | NA | TRBD1 | TGTGCCAGCAGTACAAGCACAGGGGGCGCAGGTACTGAAGCTTTCTTT | CASSTSTGGAGTEAFF
14 | TRBJ1-4 | TRBV7-2 | NA | TRBD1 | TGTGCCAGCAGCTCGGGACAGGGATTCGAAAAACTGTTTTTT | CASSSGQGFEKLFF
13 | TRBJ1-1 | TRBV5-1 | NA | NA | TGCGCCAGCAGCACCCTAGGGGACACTGAAGCTTTCTTT | CASSTLGDTEAFF
14 | TRBJ2-7 | TRBV30 | once | TRBD1 | TGTGCCTGGAGCCCCGGGACAGGGTACTACGAGCAGTACTTC | CAWSPGTGYYEQYF
8 | TRBJ2-7 | TRBV7-2 | NA | NA | TGTGCCAGCAGCTTTCAGTACTTC | CASSFQYF
13 | TRBJ1-1 | TRBV5-4 | NA | NA | TGTGCCAGCAGCTTAACCGGCTACACTGAAGCTTTCTTT | CASSLTGYTEAFF
13 | TRBJ2-7 | TRBV5-4 | NA | NA | TGTGCCAGCAGCTTAGCTGCTTCCTACGAGCAGTACTTC | CASSLAASYEQYF
15 | TRBJ1-5 | TRBV7-2 | NA | NA | TGTGCCAGCAGCTTATTCAGGGAAAGCAATCAGCCCCAGCATTTT | CASSLFRESNQPQHF